The rows below give T cell receptor beta chains drawn from one sample of a study of cytomegalovirus exposure and HLA in healthy donors. The assay was immunoSEQ multiplex PCR, and TCRdb's table has in-frame clones only and misses some. The data show roughly 110,000 clones, with around 77% seen just once and around 4% held by the top ten. The material sequenced was PBMCs. The receptors were gathered from a male donor in good health and CMV-seronegative. Each CDR3 is given with its conserved first and last residue. D genes are given only for firm matches. Not every row has a clone size; where given, it reads once, few, many or a size class.

j_call d_call clone_size cdr3_length v_call cdr3_nt cdr3_aa
TRBJ2-7 NA NA 15 TRBV6-5 TGTGCCAGCAGTTACAAGAAACAGGGGGGGTACGAGCAGTACTTC CASSYKKQGGYEQYF
TRBJ2-3 NA NA 13 TRBV7-2 TGTGCCAGCAGCTTAGTAAGCACAGATACGCAGTATTTT CASSLVSTDTQYF
TRBJ2-7 NA few 14 TRBV5-1 TGCGCCAGCAGCCCCCCAGACAAGATCTACGAGCAGTACTTC CASSPPDKIYEQYF
TRBJ1-5 NA NA 13 TRBV6-6 TGTGCCAGCACCAGGAGTGCGGGACAGCCCCAGCATTTT CASTRSAGQPQHF
TRBJ2-1 NA once 15 TRBV5-1 TGCGCCAGCAGCTTGGTCGGGAATCTAGGAAATGAGCAGTTCTTC CASSLVGNLGNEQFF
TRBJ2-7 TRBD2 NA 16 TRBV6-1 TGTGCCAGCAGTGAAGCGCGGCTAGCGGGAACCTACGAGCAGTACTTC CASSEARLAGTYEQYF
TRBJ2-4 TRBD1 NA 15 TRBV5-1 TGCGCCAGCAGCCAGGGGGCTGGGGCCAAAAACATTCAGTACTTC CASSQGAGAKNIQYF
TRBJ1-4 NA NA 12 TRBV27 TGTGCCAGCAGTCCACCCGGCGGGAAACTGTTTTTT CASSPPGGKLFF
TRBJ1-6 TRBD1 NA 13 TRBV7-3 TGTGCCAGCAGCCAAGACAGGGCTTCACCCCTCCACTTT CASSQDRASPLHF
TRBJ2-4 TRBD2 once 14 TRBV10-1 TGCGCCAGCAGTGAGGGGGGAGGGAAGAACATTCAGTACTTC CASSEGGGKNIQYF
TRBJ1-5 NA NA 13 TRBV27 TGTGCCAGCAGCACAAAAAGCAATCAGCCCCAGCATTTT CASSTKSNQPQHF
TRBJ2-2 NA NA 13 TRBV7-6 TGTGCCAGCAGCTTAGGCGTTGCGCGGGAGCTGTTTTTT CASSLGVARELFF
TRBJ2-7 NA NA 16 TRBV21-1 TGTGCCAGCAGCAACCCCCAACGGACTAGCGGCTACGAGCAGTACTTC CASSNPQRTSGYEQYF
TRBJ1-4 NA few 17 TRBV27 TGTGCCAGCAGTCCCCGGCAGGGGATCGCGGGCAGTGAAAAACTGTTTTTT CASSPRQGIAGSEKLFF
TRBJ2-5 NA NA 15 TRBV7-6 TGTGCCAGCAGCTTCTCCTCGTACCCCCAGGAGACCCAGTACTTC CASSFSSYPQETQYF
TRBJ1-4 NA NA 15 TRBV12-5 TGTGCTAGTGGTTTGTGGACTGCAACTAATGAAAAACTGTTTTTT CASGLWTATNEKLFF
TRBJ2-5 TRBD2 NA 15 TRBV6-1 TGTGCCAGCAGTGAAGTCCCTAGCGGGAGAGAGACCCAGTACTTC CASSEVPSGRETQYF
TRBJ2-7 NA NA 15 TRBV5-1 TGCGCCAGCAGCCCTTCGGGTGAAGGGGTTTACGAGCAGTACTTC CASSPSGEGVYEQYF
TRBJ1-2 NA NA 15 TRBV19 TGTGCCAGTAATGCCTACAGGGACGGAAACTATGGCTACACCTTC CASNAYRDGNYGYTF
TRBJ1-5 TRBD1 NA 15 TRBV2 TGTGCCAGCAGTGATTCCGGGACAGGGGATCAGCCCCAGCATTTT CASSDSGTGDQPQHF
TRBJ1-1 NA NA 15 TRBV6-5 TGTGCCAGCACACAATTCGACACTTTGAACACTGAAGCTTTCTTT CASTQFDTLNTEAFF
TRBJ2-3 TRBD2 many 16 TRBV11-2 TGTGCCAGCAGCTACGGGCGGGAGTCTAGCACAGATACGCAGTATTTT CASSYGRESSTDTQYF
TRBJ2-3 TRBD2 once 16 TRBV4-2 TGTGCCAGCAGCCAAGAGGGCGGGAGTGGCACAGATACGCAGTATTTT CASSQEGGSGTDTQYF
TRBJ2-7 TRBD2 NA 18 TRBV5-4 TGTGCCAGCAGACCGTCCCTAGCGGGAGGGATGCACTCCTACGAGCAGTACTTC CASRPSLAGGMHSYEQYF
TRBJ1-1 NA NA 14 TRBV5-4 TGTGCCAGCAGCTTGTGGGCCCACTACACTGAAGCTTTCTTT CASSLWAHYTEAFF
TRBJ2-1 NA NA 16 TRBV10-2 TGCGCCAGCAGGGATACTATGGGCAGGGTCGACAATGAGCAGTTCTTC CASRDTMGRVDNEQFF
TRBJ1-5 TRBD1 NA 15 TRBV28 TGTGCCAGCAGTTTGGCGGACAGGGGTCATCAGCCCCAGCATTTT CASSLADRGHQPQHF
TRBJ2-7 TRBD1 few 14 TRBV9 TGTGCCAGCAGCGCGGGGCAGGGGGTAAACGAGCAGTACTTC CASSAGQGVNEQYF
TRBJ2-5 TRBD2 NA 12 TRBV30 TGTGCCTGGAGTGGGGCAGGGAGGGAGCAGTACTTC CAWSGAGREQYF
TRBJ1-1 NA NA 12 TRBV18 TGTGCCAGCTCACCATCGAGAACTGAAGCTTTCTTT CASSPSRTEAFF
TRBJ2-2 TRBD2 NA 17 TRBV19 TGTGCCAGTAGTATAGTGGAGCGGGAGGGAAACACCGGGGAGCTGTTTTTT CASSIVEREGNTGELFF
TRBJ2-1 NA few 15 TRBV4-2 TGTGCCAGCAGCCAAAGGAGGGATCCCTACAATGAGCAGTTCTTC CASSQRRDPYNEQFF
TRBJ1-1 TRBD1 NA 11 TRBV19 TGTGCCAGTATCCTACAGGGGGGAGCTTTCTTT CASILQGGAFF
TRBJ2-1 TRBD2 NA 16 TRBV4-2 TGTGCCAGCAGCCAAGCGGCGGGGGGGTCCTACAATGAGCAGTTCTTC CASSQAAGGSYNEQFF
TRBJ2-1 TRBD2 NA 14 TRBV5-1 TGCGCCAGCGGGGCGGGAGGGAACTACAATGAGCAGTTCTTC CASGAGGNYNEQFF
TRBJ2-1 TRBD2 once 15 TRBV19 TGTGCCAGTAGCTCAGCGGGAGGGCCGGGGAATGAGCAGTTCTTC CASSSAGGPGNEQFF
TRBJ2-7 TRBD1 NA 15 TRBV28 TGTGCCAGCATCAAGCAGGGGGCGGGATTCTACGAGCAGTACTTC CASIKQGAGFYEQYF
TRBJ2-1 TRBD2 NA 15 TRBV6-5 TGTGCCGTAGGATGGGGGGTAGCGGGGGACAATGAGCAGTTCTTC CAVGWGVAGDNEQFF
TRBJ2-1 NA NA 13 TRBV6-4 TGTGCCAGCAGTGACAGGGAGAGCAATGAGCAGTTCTTC CASSDRESNEQFF
TRBJ2-2 NA once 14 TRBV5-1 TGCGCCAGCAGCACGGGACAGAACACCGGGGAGCTGTTTTTT CASSTGQNTGELFF
TRBJ2-7 TRBD2 NA 17 TRBV5-6 TGTGCCAGCAGCCTTACGACTAGCGGGAGTGTAAGGTACGAGCAGTACTTC CASSLTTSGSVRYEQYF
TRBJ2-1 TRBD2 NA 16 TRBV7-2 TGTGCCAGCAGCTCGCGGGCGGGAGTGAGTTACAATGAGCAGTTCTTC CASSSRAGVSYNEQFF
TRBJ2-3 NA few 14 TRBV2 TGTGCCAGCAGTGAAGGGACAGCTTCAGATACGCAGTATTTT CASSEGTASDTQYF
TRBJ1-1 NA few 17 TRBV4-2 TGTGCCAGCAGCCCTCCCCGTACTGGAACAGGGTACTCTGAAGCTTTCTTT CASSPPRTGTGYSEAFF
TRBJ2-1 TRBD2 NA 16 TRBV29-1 TGCAGCGTTACCGGGACTAGCGGGAGTGAGGACAATGAGCAGTTCTTC CSVTGTSGSEDNEQFF
TRBJ2-2 NA NA 14 TRBV5-1 TGCGCCAGCACCGGGACACTTAACACCGGGGAGCTGTTTTTT CASTGTLNTGELFF
TRBJ2-7 TRBD2 NA 14 TRBV7-2 TGTGCCAGCAGCTTAGGACTAGCGAGCTACGAGCAGTACTTC CASSLGLASYEQYF
TRBJ2-1 TRBD2 NA 15 TRBV5-4 TGTGCCAGCAGCTGGAGCGGGAGCTCCTACAATGAGCAGTTCTTC CASSWSGSSYNEQFF
TRBJ2-5 TRBD1 NA 15 TRBV4-1 TGCGCCAGCAGCCAAGGGACAGGGAGTGGAGAGACCCAGTACTTC CASSQGTGSGETQYF
TRBJ2-7 TRBD2 once 16 TRBV18 TGTGCCAGCTCACCACGGACTAGCGGGGCTTCCTACGAGCAGTACTTC CASSPRTSGASYEQYF
TRBJ1-2 TRBD1 NA 15 TRBV28 TGTGCCAGCAGTTCACCGGGACAGGGTTTGGATGGCTACACCTTC CASSSPGQGLDGYTF
TRBJ2-5 TRBD1 once 14 TRBV6-1 TGTGCCAGCAGTGTTCATGACAGGGAAGAGACCCAGTACTTC CASSVHDREETQYF
TRBJ2-3 TRBD2 NA 16 TRBV7-2 TGTGCCAGCAGCTTAGCCTCGGCTAGCGGGAGAGATACGCAGTATTTT CASSLASASGRDTQYF
TRBJ2-2 NA NA 13 TRBV30 TGTGCCTGGAACAGCCTCTACGCCGGGGAGCTGTTTTTT CAWNSLYAGELFF
TRBJ1-2 NA NA 13 TRBV28 TGTGCCAGCAGTTTGTCCCAGGGAGGTGGCTACACCTTC CASSLSQGGGYTF